The T cell receptor beta chain under discussion was sequenced for a study of cytomegalovirus exposure and HLA in healthy donors. The V segment lost 3 bases and the J segment 0 bases; nucleotides outside the gene matches: 9. The CDR3 sequence is 17 residues long. In germline, CDR1 is SGHAT, CDR2 FQNNGV. The assay was immunoSEQ multiplex PCR, and TCRdb's table has in-frame clones only and misses some. The sample includes 150,000 to 200,000 clones, more than 80% seen only once; the top ten take roughly 7%. This clonotype was obtained from a man aged 18-30 years in good health and CMV-seropositive. Sequencing was done on a sample of PBMCs. The chain recombines TRBV11-2 with TRBJ1-1; 8 bases match TRBD1. The CDR3 reads CASSFSRGRLMNTEAFF. As DNA, the CDR3 is TGTGCCAGCAGCTTCTCCAGGGGGCGCCTGATGAACACTGAAGCTTTCTTT. Full variable domain (outside the CDR3, taken from reference TRBV11-2 and TRBJ1-1): EAGVAQSPRYKIIEKRQSVAFWCNPISGHATLYWYQQILGQGPKLLIQFQNNGVVDDSQLPKDRFSAERLKGVDSTLKIQPAKLEDSAVYLCASSFSRGRLMNTEAFFGQGTRLTVV.